Listed below are T cell receptor beta chains from one sample, sequenced in a study of T cell responses to AZD1222 COVID-19 vaccine. The repertoire was sequenced with immunoSEQ multiplex PCR; TCRdb's copy has only in-frame clones and lacks some. The sample has under 100,000 clones; around nine tenths are singletons. The sequences come from peripheral blood, collected on day 0 of AZD1222 vaccination. The source is an adult in good health. Each CDR3 is given without its conserved first and last residue. Each record gives: J gene, V gene, clone size, CDR3 protein. Clone size is shown for a subset of rows, as once, few, many or a class of expanded clone.

J: TRBJ2-7; V: TRBV7-2; size: NA; CDR3: ASSTRTSGYYEQY
J: TRBJ2-7; V: TRBV4-1; size: once; CDR3: ASSQYREGSYEQY
J: TRBJ1-5; V: TRBV30; size: NA; CDR3: AWSVVNTVSNQPQH
J: TRBJ1-1; V: TRBV5-4; size: once; CDR3: ASSLRNTEAF
J: TRBJ2-1; V: TRBV6-4; size: few; CDR3: ASSDSTSGSVVF
J: TRBJ1-2; V: TRBV5-1; size: NA; CDR3: ASSAGDKYGYT
J: TRBJ1-1; V: TRBV28; size: NA; CDR3: AIQWNTEAF
J: TRBJ2-2; V: TRBV9; size: NA; CDR3: ASSVGVNTGELF
J: TRBJ1-2; V: TRBV18; size: NA; CDR3: ASSPGSLYGYT
J: TRBJ1-4; V: TRBV5-8; size: NA; CDR3: ASSFKGPPNEKLF
J: TRBJ2-1; V: TRBV5-1; size: NA; CDR3: ASSPQALAGTNEQF
J: TRBJ1-2; V: TRBV2; size: NA; CDR3: ASSEYPNYGYT
J: TRBJ2-5; V: TRBV12-3/TRBV12-4; size: NA; CDR3: ASSDRAETQY
J: TRBJ2-5; V: TRBV27; size: once; CDR3: ASSSKSHQETQY
J: TRBJ1-1; V: TRBV29-1; size: NA; CDR3: SVRVNTEAF
J: TRBJ1-5; V: TRBV28; size: NA; CDR3: ASSRGTQSGQPQH